The clone carrying this TCR beta chain was detected ten times or more. The data belong to a study of blood T cells in healthy people across ages. A second PCR, run for roughly 7 to 12 cycles, used a sample-barcoded 5' primer plus a J-beta primer mix. TCRdb itself ran the 5' RACE reads through MiXCR, one entry per CDR3 protein. The table records approximately 850,000 distinct CDR3 sequences, about 62% of them present only once. The sequenced sample consisted of blood. The receptor was derived from a young man in good health.

The CDR3 nucleotides read TGCAGTGCTCCGGGACAGGGGGACAATGAGCAGTTCTTC. It specifies CSAPGQGDNEQFF. V gene TRBV20-1 combines with J gene TRBJ2-1; 11 nucleotides match TRBD1. Trimming at V came to 5 bases and at J to 5 bases, leaving 2 bases not matched to a gene. This CDR3 has 13 amino acids. Germline values: CDR1 DFQATT, CDR2 SNEGSKA (reference sequence).